This TCR beta chain was retrieved from a study of cytomegalovirus exposure and HLA in healthy donors. The PCR was carried out with 60 Vbeta primers and 13 Jbeta primers. Assay: immunoSEQ multiplex PCR; the TCRdb copy retains only in-frame clones and omits some. The data show some 150,000 clones, about 60% seen once. Germline V lookup: CDR1 MNHNY, CDR2 SVGAGI (reference sequence). Unmatched junction bases numbered 10, after V lost 7 bases and J lost 8 bases. The CDR3 length is 14 residues. This receptor was taken from a woman in her fifties or sixties in good health and CMV-seropositive. Input material: PBMCs. The V gene is TRBV6-6, the J gene TRBJ2-1, with 8 bases that match TRBD2. The chain's CDR3 is CASNELAVLDEQFF. In DNA form, the CDR3 reads TGTGCCAGCAACGAACTAGCGGTTCTAGATGAGCAGTTCTTC.